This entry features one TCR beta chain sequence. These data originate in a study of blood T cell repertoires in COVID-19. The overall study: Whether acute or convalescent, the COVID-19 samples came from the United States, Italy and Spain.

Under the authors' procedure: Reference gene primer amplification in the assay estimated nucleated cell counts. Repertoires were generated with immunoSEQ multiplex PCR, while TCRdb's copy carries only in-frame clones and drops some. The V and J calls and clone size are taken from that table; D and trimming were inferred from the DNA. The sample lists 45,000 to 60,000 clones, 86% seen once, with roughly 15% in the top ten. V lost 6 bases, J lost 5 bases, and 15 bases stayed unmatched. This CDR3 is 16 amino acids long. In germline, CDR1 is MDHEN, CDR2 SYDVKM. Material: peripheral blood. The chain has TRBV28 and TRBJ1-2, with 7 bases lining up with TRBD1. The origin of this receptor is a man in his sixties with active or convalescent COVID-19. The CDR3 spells CASSRAPPDRVYGYTF. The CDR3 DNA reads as TGTGCCAGCAGCCGGGCACCACCTGACAGGGTTTATGGCTACACCTTC.